The 5 T cell receptor beta chains presented below share a single source sample, sequenced in a study of T cell responses to AZD1222 COVID-19 vaccine. Data came from immunoSEQ multiplex PCR; TCRdb stores just in-frame clones and leaves some out. The sample comprises approximately 43,000 clones, approximately 88% of which are singletons, and 20% to 30% rests with the top ten. The sample was peripheral blood, taken 28 days after the second AZD1222 dose. The origin of the receptors is an adult who received the AZD1222 COVID-19 vaccine.

The chain is built from TRBV3-1 (or the pseudogene TRBV3-2) and TRBJ2-1, with 9 bases fitting TRBD1. Trimming took 0 bases from V and 7 from J; bases not matched to a gene: 7. The CDR3 covers 16 residues. Germline V gene data show CDR1 as LGHDT and CDR2 as YNNKEL (reference sequence). The CDR3 sequence: CASSQEFRDRVNEQFF. The DNA of the CDR3 is TGTGCCAGCAGCCAAGAATTCCGGGACAGGGTTAATGAGCAGTTCTTC.

The rearrangement joins TRBV7-7 to TRBJ2-5; TRBD2 is a possible D gene (7 bases). Germline CDR1 SSHAT, CDR2 FNYEAQ (reference sequence). This CDR3 comprises 17 residues. V was cut by 5 bases and J by 4 bases, with 23 bases left in between. The CDR3 region has the DNA TGTGCCAGCAGCCTCGATAGGGGGGAGGGGCGGCCAGAGACCCAGTACTTC. Its translation is CASSLDRGEGRPETQYF.

V usage is TRBV11-2 and J usage is TRBJ2-4, with TRBD2 identical over 7 bases. The germline CDR1 and CDR2 sequences are SGHAT and FQNNGV. The trim removed 6 bases at V and 6 bases at J, leaving 14 bases unmatched. This CDR3 comprises 16 residues. CDR3 sequence reads: CASRAQGGVVGNIQYF. In nucleotides, the CDR3 is TGTGCCAGCAGGGCTCAGGGAGGGGTAGTGGGAAACATTCAGTACTTC.

The gene calls are TRBV2 and TRBJ2-3; D uncertain. The germline CDR1 and CDR2 sequences are SNHLY and FYNNEI. V shed 3 bases and J shed 4 bases, with 5 bases lying between them. This CDR3 has 12 residues. This CDR3 is CASSDSADTQYF. The CDR3 nucleotides read TGTGCCAGCAGTGACTCCGCAGATACGCAGTATTTT. Looking up the rest from reference TRBV2 and TRBJ2-3 gives the full variable domain: EPEVTQTPSHQVTQMGQEVILRCVPISNHLYFYWYRQILGQKVEFLVSFYNNEISEKSEIFDDQFSVERPDGSNFTLKIRSTKLEDSAMYFCASSDSADTQYFGPGTRLTVL.

The chain combines TRBV9 with TRBJ2-3, with a tentative D call TRBD1 (6 bases). In germline, CDR1 is SGDLS, CDR2 YYNGEE. This CDR3 has 15 residues. Trimming cost V 2 bases and J 0 bases, with 10 bases left between them. The CDR3, as DNA: TGTGCCAGCAGCGTGGGGGCTACTAGCACAGATACGCAGTATTTT. This sequence encodes CASSVGATSTDTQYF.